The 4 T cell receptor beta chains reported below all come from one sample, sequenced in a study of response to subunit inactivated influenza vaccine. Each CDR3 protein is one row after TCRdb ran MiXCR on the RT-PCR reads. The data hold roughly 500,000 distinct CDR3 sequences, with approximately 17% observed a single time. The starting material was CD4+ T cells sorted from PBMCs, obtained roughly 24 months after vaccination. All receptors come from a man between 50 and 70 years old who received an inactivated influenza vaccine.

The chain couples TRBV16 to TRBJ1-5; D possibly corresponds to TRBD1 (5 bases). Germline V CDR1 and CDR2: KGHSY, FQNENV. The CDR3 spans 14 residues. V was pared by 3 bases and J by 1 base, with 7 bases between. This CDR3 is CASSQGLSNQPQHF. CDR3 DNA sequence: TGTGCCAGCAGCCAGGGACTGAGCAATCAGCCCCAGCATTTT.

The V and J genes are TRBV9 and TRBJ2-7, with D possibly being TRBD1 (6 bases). The germline CDR1 and CDR2 sequences are SGDLS and YYNGEE. The germline V and J ends were trimmed by 0 bases and 4 bases, with 11 bases remaining between them. The CDR3 spans 14 residues. CDR3 sequence (DNA): TGTGCCAGCAGCGTAGGACAGGTGGGGTACGAGCAGTACTTC. Its translation is CASSVGQVGYEQYF.

The V call is TRBV3-1, the J call TRBJ1-6, with no clear D. The germline V gene encodes CDR1 LGHDT and CDR2 YNNKEL (reference sequence). The CDR3 has 13 amino acids. V lost 0 bases and J 14 bases, leaving 11 bases between the germline ends. CDR3 nucleotides: TGTGCCAGCAGCCAAGACGGCCCTGGGACCCTCCACTTT. The encoded protein is CASSQDGPGTLHF.

Only one count was recorded for this clonotype. This chain connects TRBV6-1 to TRBJ2-2, with D perhaps matching TRBD2 (5 bases). CDR1 is MNHNS and CDR2 is SASEGT in the germline V gene. CDR3 length: 14 residues. V lost 8 bases to trimming and J lost 6 bases, with 16 bases between them. CDR3 sequence (DNA): TGTGCCAGCTTCCGAAGGAAGGGAGCCGGGGAGCTGTTTTTT. Amino acid sequence: CASFRRKGAGELFF.